The 18 T cell receptor beta chains in this list originate from one sample, sequenced in a study of blood T cells in healthy people across ages. Primers used in a second PCR of roughly 6 to 11 cycles were a sample-barcoded 5' primer and a J-beta primer mix. TCRdb re-derived calls from the 5' RACE reads in MiXCR, one entry per CDR3 protein. Found here are about 780,000 distinct CDR3 sequences, around 62% of them singletons; the top ten hold roughly 26%. Sequenced input: blood. Receptor source: a man in his thirties or forties in good health.

This clonotype showed up just a few times. V and J are TRBV21-1 and TRBJ1-6; the D call TRBD1 from the table was never checked on the DNA. TRBV21-1 is recorded as a pseudogene. The CDR3 length is 13 residues. The DNA of the CDR3 is TGTGCCGTACTCCGGGACGGCAATTCACCCCTCCACTTT. Its protein product is CAVLRDGNSPLHF.

This clonotype has just a few counts. The chain combines TRBV6-2 or TRBV6-3 with TRBJ2-5; D is unclear. Between the trimmed V and J ends, which lost 6 bases and 4 bases, there was a span of 9 bases. CDR1 is MNHEY, CDR2 SVGEGT, per germline. The CDR3 consists of 12 residues. This chain's CDR3 is CASRVIGETQYF. The CDR3 DNA is TGTGCCAGCAGAGTCATAGGAGAGACCCAGTACTTC.

This clonotype appeared many times. V and J are TRBV7-2 and TRBJ2-5; 9 nucleotides match TRBD2. This CDR3 region has 14 residues. Germline V gene data show CDR1 as SGHTA and CDR2 as FQGNSA. V shed 5 bases, J shed 5 bases, and the junction held 6 bases outside the gene matches. CDR3 in DNA: TGTGCCAGCAGCCTGGGACTAGCAGGGGAGACCCAGTACTTC. It is translated as CASSLGLAGETQYF.

Comments on this clonotype: One junction end does not reproduce the germline sequence, and a read error may be involved. V and J are TRBV6-2 or TRBV6-3 and TRBJ2-5; 9 bases align to TRBD1. The end of the DNA aligns better with TRBJ2-7, so the J call may be wrong. Germline V lookup: CDR1 MNHEY, CDR2 SVGEGT. The CDR3 is 12 residues long. CDR3 nucleotides: TGTACCAGCAGTCGGACAGGGGTCGAGCAGTACTTC. Protein product: CTSSRTGVEQYF.

This clonotype came up a few times. The chain links TRBV4-2 to TRBJ2-7, with TRBD1 matching 7 bases. The CDR3 runs 15 residues. J was trimmed by 4 bases and V by 1 base; bases with no gene match: 7. The V gene's germline CDR1 is LGHNA and CDR2 YNFKEQ. The CDR3 nucleotides read TGTGCCAGCAGCCAAGTCTGGCAGGGGGTTTACGAGCAGTACTTC. Translation gives CASSQVWQGVYEQYF.

Here the CDR3 reads CSVEGTAWRYGYTF. As DNA, the CDR3 is TGCAGCGTCGAGGGGACAGCCTGGCGGTATGGCTACACCTTC. The chain has TRBV29-1 and TRBJ1-2; TRBD1 agrees at 7 bases. The CDR3 length is 14 residues. Germline assignment: CDR1 SQVTM and CDR2 ANQGSEA. The ends lost 6 bases at V and 5 bases at J; junction bases unmatched: 12. The full variable domain, rest sourced from reference TRBV29-1 and TRBJ1-2, is SAVISQKPSRDICQRGTSLTIQCQVDSQVTMMFWYRQQPGQSLTLIATANQGSEATYESGFVIDKFPISRPNLTFSTLTVSNMSPEDSSIYLCSVEGTAWRYGYTFGSGTRLTVV.

V usage is TRBV27 and J usage is TRBJ2-3; the D gene is possibly TRBD1 (5 bases). The end of the DNA is better explained by TRBJ1-5, so the J call may be wrong. Germline V lookup: CDR1 MNHEY, CDR2 SMNVEV (reference sequence). This CDR3 comprises 15 residues. The CDR3 region is CASSPGTSGVDTQHF. The CDR3 DNA reads TGTGCCAGCAGTCCCGGGACTAGCGGGGTGGATACGCAGCATTTT.

This rearrangement joins TRBV7-3 to TRBJ1-2, with D uncertain. This CDR3 has 16 amino acids. Germline lookup yields CDR1 SGHTA and CDR2 FQGTGA. The germline V and J ends were trimmed by 2 bases and 0 bases, with 13 bases remaining between them. The CDR3 protein is CASSLGRAESNYGYTF. CDR3 in DNA: TGTGCCAGCAGCTTAGGAAGAGCTGAGTCTAACTATGGCTACACCTTC.

The rearrangement links TRBV3-1 to TRBJ1-1, with D tentatively TRBD1 (5 bases). The germline V gene encodes CDR1 LGHDT and CDR2 YNNKEL (reference sequence). This CDR3 spans 14 amino acids. V lost 5 bases and J lost 1, with 11 bases in between. DNA of the CDR3: TGTGCCAGCAGCGTGGGGGGAAAGAACACTGAAGCTTTCTTT. Residues: CASSVGGKNTEAFF.

The J gene is TRBJ2-7, the V gene TRBV6-2 or TRBV6-3, with D possibly called TRBD1 or TRBD2 (5 bases each). Germline-derived CDR1 and CDR2 are MNHEY and SVGEGT. V was trimmed by 1 base and J by 3 bases, leaving 10 bases between them. This CDR3 is built from 14 residues. The CDR3 nucleotides read TGTGCCAGCAGTTACTTTGGGACGGGCTACGAGCAGTACTTC. Amino acid sequence: CASSYFGTGYEQYF.

This sequence joins TRBV28 and TRBJ1-5; D unresolved. The CDR3 runs 15 residues. V shed 4 bases and J shed 1 base, with 11 bases lying between them. Germline CDR1 reads MDHEN; CDR2 reads SYDVKM. As DNA, the CDR3 is TGTGCCAGCAGTTCGCCTGGGGTGAGCAATCAGCCCCAGCATTTT. Protein: CASSSPGVSNQPQHF.

V and J are TRBV12-3 or TRBV12-4 and TRBJ2-5; 11 bases are shared with TRBD1. The CDR3 spans 17 residues. J gave up 2 bases and V 5 bases, and 10 bases lay outside the gene matches. DNA of the CDR3: TGTGCCAGCAGTGCTGGGACAGGGGGATGGGGGCAAGAGACCCAGTACTTC. It translates to CASSAGTGGWGQETQYF.

The CDR3 nucleotides are TGTGCCAGCAGTTTAAGCCAGATCTACGAGCAGTACTTC. It codes for CASSLSQIYEQYF. The chain links TRBV28 to TRBJ2-4; no definite D call. Gene TRBJ2-7 matches the end of the DNA better, so the J call may be wrong. The length of the CDR3 is 13 residues. In germline, CDR1 is MDHEN, CDR2 SYDVKM.

This clonotype was counted between two and nine times. The genes are TRBV12-3 or TRBV12-4 and TRBJ1-2, with 7 bases lining up with TRBD1. The junction had 10 bases not matched to a gene; V was cut back by 6 bases and J by 6 bases. This CDR3 has 14 residues. The CDR3 is CASSRGQKFNGYTF. CDR3 nucleotide sequence: TGTGCCAGCAGCCGGGGACAGAAGTTCAATGGCTACACCTTC.

V usage is TRBV20-1 and J usage is TRBJ2-7, with 8 bases fitting TRBD1. CDR1 is DFQATT and CDR2 is SNEGSKA in the germline V gene (reference sequence). The CDR3 is 13 amino acids. With 5 bases clipped from V and 4 bases from J, the junction kept 7 bases outside the gene matches. Here the CDR3 DNA reads TGCAGTGCTCCCGGAGACAGGGGATACGAGCAGTACTTC. This encodes CSAPGDRGYEQYF.

J is TRBJ2-7 and V is TRBV20-1, with D perhaps TRBD1 (5 bases). Deletions cut 5 bases from V and 4 bases from J, with 9 bases between. Germline-derived CDR1 and CDR2 are DFQATT and SNEGSKA (reference sequence). CDR3 length equals 11 residues. The CDR3 sequence is CSAARGYEQYF. As DNA, the CDR3 is TGCAGTGCTGCAAGGGGATACGAGCAGTACTTC.

The V call is TRBV29-1, the J call TRBJ1-1, with D hard to call. The CDR3 totals 12 residues. V was shortened by 7 bases and J by 5 bases, with 14 bases between the two germline ends. CDR1 is SQVTM, CDR2 ANQGSEA, per germline. For the CDR3, the DNA is TGCAGCGCCGACCTCCCGGGGACTGAAGCTTTCTTT. This gives the protein CSADLPGTEAFF.

The chain carries TRBV30 and TRBJ2-2; either TRBD1 or TRBD2 may fit D (5 bases each). Germline V gives CDR1 GTSNPN, CDR2 SVGIG (reference sequence). The V gene lost 3 bases and the J gene lost 4 bases, with 12 bases spanning the gap. The CDR3 covers 14 residues. In DNA, the CDR3 is TGTGCCTGGAGAAGAGGGGCAGGCACCGGGGAGCTGTTTTTT. Encoded protein: CAWRRGAGTGELFF.